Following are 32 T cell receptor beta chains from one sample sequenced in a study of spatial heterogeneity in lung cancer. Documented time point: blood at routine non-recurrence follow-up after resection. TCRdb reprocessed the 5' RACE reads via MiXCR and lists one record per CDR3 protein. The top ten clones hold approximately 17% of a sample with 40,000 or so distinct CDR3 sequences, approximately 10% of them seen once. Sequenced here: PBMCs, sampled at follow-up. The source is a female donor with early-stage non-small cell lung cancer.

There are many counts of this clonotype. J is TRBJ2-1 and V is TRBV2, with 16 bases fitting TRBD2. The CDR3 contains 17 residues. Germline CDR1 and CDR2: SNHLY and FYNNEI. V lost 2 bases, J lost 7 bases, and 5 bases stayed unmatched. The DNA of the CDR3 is TGTGCCAGCAGTGAATTTAAGGGACTAGCGGGGGGGAATGAGCAGTTCTTC. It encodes CASSEFKGLAGGNEQFF.

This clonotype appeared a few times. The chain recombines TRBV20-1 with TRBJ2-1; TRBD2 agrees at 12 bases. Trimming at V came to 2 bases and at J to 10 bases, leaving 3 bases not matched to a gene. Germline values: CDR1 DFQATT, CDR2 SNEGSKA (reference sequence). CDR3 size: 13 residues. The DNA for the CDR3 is TGCAGTGCTAGACTAGCGGGGGGGAGAGAGCAGTTCTTC. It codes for CSARLAGGREQFF.

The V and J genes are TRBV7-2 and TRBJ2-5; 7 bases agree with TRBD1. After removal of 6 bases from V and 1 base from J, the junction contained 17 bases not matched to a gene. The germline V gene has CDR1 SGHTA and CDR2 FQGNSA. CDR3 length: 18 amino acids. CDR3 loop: CASSTVLGSRDSQETQYF. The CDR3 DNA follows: TGTGCCAGCAGTACGGTTCTCGGAAGCCGGGACAGCCAAGAGACCCAGTACTTC.

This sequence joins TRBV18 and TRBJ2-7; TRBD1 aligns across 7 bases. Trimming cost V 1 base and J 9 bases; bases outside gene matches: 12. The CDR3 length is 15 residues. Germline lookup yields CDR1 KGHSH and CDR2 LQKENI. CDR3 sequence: CASSPLPGQPPGQYF. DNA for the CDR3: TGTGCCAGCTCACCACTACCGGGACAGCCGCCCGGGCAGTACTTC.

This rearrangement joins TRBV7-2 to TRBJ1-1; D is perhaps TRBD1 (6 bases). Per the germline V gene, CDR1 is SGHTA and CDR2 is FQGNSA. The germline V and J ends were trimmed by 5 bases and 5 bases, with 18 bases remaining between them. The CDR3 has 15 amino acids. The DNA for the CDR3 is TGTGCCAGCAGCGTCGACATAGGGGGTAATACTGAAGCTTTCTTT. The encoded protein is CASSVDIGGNTEAFF.

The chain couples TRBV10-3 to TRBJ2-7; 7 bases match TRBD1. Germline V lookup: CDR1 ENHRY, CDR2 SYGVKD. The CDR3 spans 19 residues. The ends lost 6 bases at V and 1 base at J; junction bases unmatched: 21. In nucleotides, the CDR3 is TGTGCCATCAGCACGTTCGCCGCAATGGGGACAGCCAATTCCTACGAGCAGTACTTC. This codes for CAISTFAAMGTANSYEQYF.

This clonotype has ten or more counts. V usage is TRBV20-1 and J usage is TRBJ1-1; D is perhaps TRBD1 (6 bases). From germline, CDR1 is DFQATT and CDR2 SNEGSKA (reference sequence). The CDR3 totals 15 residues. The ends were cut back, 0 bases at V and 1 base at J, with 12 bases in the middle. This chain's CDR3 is CSARDYRQENTEAFF. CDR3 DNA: TGCAGTGCTAGAGATTATCGACAGGAGAACACTGAAGCTTTCTTT.

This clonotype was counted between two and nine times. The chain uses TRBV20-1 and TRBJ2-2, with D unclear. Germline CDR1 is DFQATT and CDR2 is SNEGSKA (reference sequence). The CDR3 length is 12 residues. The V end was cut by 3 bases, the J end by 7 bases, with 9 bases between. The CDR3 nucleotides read TGCAGTGCTAGCCACCCCAGCGGGGAGCTGTTTTTT. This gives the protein CSASHPSGELFF.

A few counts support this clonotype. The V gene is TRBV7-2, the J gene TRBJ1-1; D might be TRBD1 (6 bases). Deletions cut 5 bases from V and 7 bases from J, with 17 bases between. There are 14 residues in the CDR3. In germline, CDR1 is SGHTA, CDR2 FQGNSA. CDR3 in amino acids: CASSQQRGRSEAFF. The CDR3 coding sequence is TGTGCCAGCAGCCAACAGCGGGGGCGGAGTGAAGCTTTCTTT.

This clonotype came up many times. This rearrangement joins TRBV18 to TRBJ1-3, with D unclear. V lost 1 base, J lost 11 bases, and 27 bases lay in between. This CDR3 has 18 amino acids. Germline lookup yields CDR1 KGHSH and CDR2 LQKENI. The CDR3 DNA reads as TGTGCCAGCTCACCACTGGGCAGTCCCGGCCTGGACCGGGTCGCCATATATTTT. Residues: CASSPLGSPGLDRVAIYF.

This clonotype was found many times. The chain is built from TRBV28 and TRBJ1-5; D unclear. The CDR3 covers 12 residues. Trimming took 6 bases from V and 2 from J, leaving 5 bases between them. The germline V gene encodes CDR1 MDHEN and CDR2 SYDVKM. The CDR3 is CASSQGNQPQHF. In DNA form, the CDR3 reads TGTGCCAGCAGCCAGGGCAATCAGCCCCAGCATTTT.

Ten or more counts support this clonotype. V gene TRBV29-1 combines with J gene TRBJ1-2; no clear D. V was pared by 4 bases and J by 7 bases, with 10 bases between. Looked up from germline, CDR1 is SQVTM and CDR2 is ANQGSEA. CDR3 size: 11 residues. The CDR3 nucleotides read TGCAGCGTTGTCCAAGGAACTGGCTACACCTTC. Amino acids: CSVVQGTGYTF. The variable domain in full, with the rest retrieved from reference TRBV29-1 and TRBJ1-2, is SAVISQKPSRDICQRGTSLTIQCQVDSQVTMMFWYRQQPGQSLTLIATANQGSEATYESGFVIDKFPISRPNLTFSTLTVSNMSPEDSSIYLCSVVQGTGYTFGSGTRLTVV.

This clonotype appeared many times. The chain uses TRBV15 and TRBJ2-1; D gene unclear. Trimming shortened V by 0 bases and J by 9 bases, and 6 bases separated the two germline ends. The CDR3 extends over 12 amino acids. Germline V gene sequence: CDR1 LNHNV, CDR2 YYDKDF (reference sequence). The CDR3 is CATSRDSGEQFF. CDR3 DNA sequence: TGTGCCACCAGCAGAGATTCGGGTGAGCAGTTCTTC.

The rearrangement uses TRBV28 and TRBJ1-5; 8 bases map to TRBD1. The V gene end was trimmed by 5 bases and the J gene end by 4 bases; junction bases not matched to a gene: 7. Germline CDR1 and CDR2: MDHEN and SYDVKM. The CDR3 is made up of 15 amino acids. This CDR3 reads CASSPGQGANQPQHF. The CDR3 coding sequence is TGTGCCAGCAGTCCTGGCCAGGGGGCTAATCAGCCCCAGCATTTT.

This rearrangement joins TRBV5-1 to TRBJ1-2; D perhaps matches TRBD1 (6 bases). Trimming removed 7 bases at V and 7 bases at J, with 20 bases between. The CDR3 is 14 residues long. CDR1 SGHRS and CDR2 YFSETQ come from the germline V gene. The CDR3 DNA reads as TGCGCCAGCGGCCCTGACGGGGGGCGTTTTGGCTACACCTTC. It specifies CASGPDGGRFGYTF.

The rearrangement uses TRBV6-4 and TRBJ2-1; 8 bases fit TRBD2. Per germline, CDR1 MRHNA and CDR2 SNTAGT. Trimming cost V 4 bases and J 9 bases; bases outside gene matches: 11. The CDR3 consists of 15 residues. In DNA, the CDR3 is TGTGCCAGCAGTGGACGATCGGGGGGGCCGGTTGAGCAGTTCTTC. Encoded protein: CASSGRSGGPVEQFF.

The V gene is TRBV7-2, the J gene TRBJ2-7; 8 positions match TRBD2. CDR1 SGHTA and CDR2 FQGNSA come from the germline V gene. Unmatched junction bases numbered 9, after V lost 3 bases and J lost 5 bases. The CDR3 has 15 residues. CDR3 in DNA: TGTGCCAGCAGCTTGTTAGCGGGGAGCGAAAACGAGCAGTACTTC. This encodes CASSLLAGSENEQYF.

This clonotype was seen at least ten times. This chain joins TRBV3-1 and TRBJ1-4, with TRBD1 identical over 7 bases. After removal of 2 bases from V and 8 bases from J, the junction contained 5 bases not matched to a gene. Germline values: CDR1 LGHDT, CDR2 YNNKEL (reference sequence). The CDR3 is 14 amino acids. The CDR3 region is CASSQPGQTEKLFF. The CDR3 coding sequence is TGTGCCAGCAGCCAACCGGGACAGACCGAAAAACTGTTTTTT.

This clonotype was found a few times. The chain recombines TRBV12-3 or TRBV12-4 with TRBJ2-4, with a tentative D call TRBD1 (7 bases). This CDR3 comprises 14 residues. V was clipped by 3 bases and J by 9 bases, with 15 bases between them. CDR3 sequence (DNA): TGTGCCAGCAGTTTGGAGGGGGCGGTCGGCATTCAGTACTTC. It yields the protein CASSLEGAVGIQYF.

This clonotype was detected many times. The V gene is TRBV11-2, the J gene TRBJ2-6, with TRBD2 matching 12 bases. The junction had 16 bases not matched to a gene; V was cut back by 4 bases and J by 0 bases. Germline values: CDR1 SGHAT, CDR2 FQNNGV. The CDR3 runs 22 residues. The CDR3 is CASSSYTGTSGRDFSGANVLTF. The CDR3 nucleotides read TGTGCCAGCAGCTCGTACACAGGGACTAGCGGGCGGGACTTCTCTGGGGCCAACGTCCTGACTTTC. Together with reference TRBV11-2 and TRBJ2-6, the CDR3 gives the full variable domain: EAGVAQSPRYKIIEKRQSVAFWCNPISGHATLYWYQQILGQGPKLLIQFQNNGVVDDSQLPKDRFSAERLKGVDSTLKIQPAKLEDSAVYLCASSSYTGTSGRDFSGANVLTFGAGSRLTVL.

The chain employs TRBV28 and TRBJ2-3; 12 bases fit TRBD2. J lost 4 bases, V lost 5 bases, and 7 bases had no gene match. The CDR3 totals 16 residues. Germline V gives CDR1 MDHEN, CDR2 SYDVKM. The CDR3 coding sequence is TGTGCCAGCAGTCTGTCTAGCGGGGGGGCCCCAGATACGCAGTATTTT. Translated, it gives CASSLSSGGAPDTQYF.

The CDR3 reads CASSELPSGGEQYF. The CDR3 DNA is TGCGCCAGCAGTGAGTTGCCTAGCGGGGGGGAGCAGTACTTC. This sequence joins TRBV10-1 and TRBJ2-7; 11 positions agree with TRBD2. The CDR3 extends over 14 amino acids. Germline CDR1 WNHNN, CDR2 SYGVQD (reference sequence). The V gene end was trimmed by 1 base and the J gene end by 7 bases; junction bases not matched to a gene: 3.

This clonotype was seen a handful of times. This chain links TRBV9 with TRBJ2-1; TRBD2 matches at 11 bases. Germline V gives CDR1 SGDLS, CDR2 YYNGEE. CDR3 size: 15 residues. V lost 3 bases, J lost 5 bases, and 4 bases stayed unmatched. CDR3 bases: TGTGCCAGCAGCGCGGGACTAGCGGACCACAATGAGCAGTTCTTC. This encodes CASSAGLADHNEQFF. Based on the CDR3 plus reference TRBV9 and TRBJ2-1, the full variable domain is DSGVTQTPKHLITATGQRVTLRCSPRSGDLSVYWYQQSLDQGLQFLIQYYNGEERAKGNILERFSAQQFPDLHSELNLSSLELGDSALYFCASSAGLADHNEQFFGPGTRLTVL.

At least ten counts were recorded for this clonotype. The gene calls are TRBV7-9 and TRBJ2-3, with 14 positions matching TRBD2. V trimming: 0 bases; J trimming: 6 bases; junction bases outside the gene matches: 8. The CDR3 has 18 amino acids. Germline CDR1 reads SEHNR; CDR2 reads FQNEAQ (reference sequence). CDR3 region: CASSLAHIGLAGGDTQYF. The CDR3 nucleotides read TGTGCCAGCAGCTTAGCCCACATCGGACTAGCGGGGGGCGATACGCAGTATTTT.

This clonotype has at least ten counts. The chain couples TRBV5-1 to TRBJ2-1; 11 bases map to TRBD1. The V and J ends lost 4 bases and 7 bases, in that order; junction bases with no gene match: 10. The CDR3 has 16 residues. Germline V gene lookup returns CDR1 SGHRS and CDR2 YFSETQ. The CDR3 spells CASSLNGQGAGNEQFF. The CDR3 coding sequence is TGCGCCAGCAGCCTGAACGGACAGGGGGCGGGAAATGAGCAGTTCTTC.

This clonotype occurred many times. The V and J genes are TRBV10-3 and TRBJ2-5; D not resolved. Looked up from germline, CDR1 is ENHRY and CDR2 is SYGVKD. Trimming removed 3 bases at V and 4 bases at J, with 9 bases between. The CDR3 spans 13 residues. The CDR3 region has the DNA TGTGCCATCAGTGACAGCAGTGGAGAGACCCAGTACTTC. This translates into CAISDSSGETQYF.

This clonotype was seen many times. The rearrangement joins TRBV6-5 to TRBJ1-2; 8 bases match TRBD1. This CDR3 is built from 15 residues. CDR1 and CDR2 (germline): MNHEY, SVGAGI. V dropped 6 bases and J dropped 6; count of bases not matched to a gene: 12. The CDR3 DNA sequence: TGTGCCAGCAGGCTCTGGACAGGGAGCGAAGATGGCTACACCTTC. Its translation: CASRLWTGSEDGYTF.

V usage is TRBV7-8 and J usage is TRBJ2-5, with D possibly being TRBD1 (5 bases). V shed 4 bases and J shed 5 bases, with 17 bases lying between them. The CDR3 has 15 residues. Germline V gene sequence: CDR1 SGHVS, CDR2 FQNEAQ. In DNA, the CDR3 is TGTGCCAGCAGCTCAAACACTGGGGCCGGGGAGACCCAGTACTTC. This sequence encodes CASSSNTGAGETQYF. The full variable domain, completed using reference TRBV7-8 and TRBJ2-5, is GAGVSQSPRYKVAKRGQDVALRCDPISGHVSLFWYQQALGQGPEFLTYFQNEAQLDKSGLPSDRFFAERPEGSVSTLKIQRTQQEDSAVYLCASSSNTGAGETQYFGPGTRLLVL.

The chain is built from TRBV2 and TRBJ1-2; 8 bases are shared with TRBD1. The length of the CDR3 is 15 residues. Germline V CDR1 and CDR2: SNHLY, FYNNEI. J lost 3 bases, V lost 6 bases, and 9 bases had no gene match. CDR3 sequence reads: CASSPKDRADYGYTF. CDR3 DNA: TGTGCCAGCAGCCCTAAGGACAGGGCTGACTATGGCTACACCTTC.

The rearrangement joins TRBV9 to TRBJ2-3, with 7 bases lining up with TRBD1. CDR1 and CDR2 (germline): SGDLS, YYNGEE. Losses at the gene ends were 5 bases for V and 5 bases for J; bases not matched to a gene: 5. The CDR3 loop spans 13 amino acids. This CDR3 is CASRRQGIDTQYF. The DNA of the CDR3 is TGTGCCAGCAGACGACAGGGAATAGATACGCAGTATTTT.

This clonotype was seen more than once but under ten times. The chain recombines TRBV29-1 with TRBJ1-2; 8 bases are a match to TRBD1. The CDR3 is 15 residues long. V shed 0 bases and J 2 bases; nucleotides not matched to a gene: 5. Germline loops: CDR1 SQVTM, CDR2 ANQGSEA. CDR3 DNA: TGCAGCGTTGAAGAGCGGACAGGGAGGAACTATGGCTACACCTTC. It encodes CSVEERTGRNYGYTF.

CDR3: CSARPVERSTGELFF. The CDR3 nucleotides are TGCAGTGCTAGACCGGTCGAGAGATCCACCGGGGAGCTGTTTTTT. The chain links TRBV20-1 to TRBJ2-2; unclear D gene. Germline assignment: CDR1 DFQATT and CDR2 SNEGSKA (reference sequence). CDR3 length: 15 amino acids. V dropped 2 bases and J dropped 4 bases, with 14 bases sitting between them.